This T cell receptor (beta chain) was observed in a study of blood T cells in healthy people across ages (dated by TCRdb to 2013 to 2016). Notes on the research overall: In model experiments, roughly one uniquely barcoded TCR beta cDNA molecule per two T cells was captured by template switching. The study measured age-related changes in TCR beta repertoire diversity using deep sequencing normalized with unique cDNA molecular identifiers. The donors were split into four age groups: young (average around 15 years), middle-aged (roughly 42), aged (more than 60) and long-lived (about 74). Donors of different ages were randomly distributed across sequencing lanes to avoid experimental bias. Using the same blood draw, the study looked at two additional independent replicas of 1 million unique cDNA reads for two donors, one aged 18 to 29 and the other aged 80 or older.

Donors were around 37 systemically healthy Caucasian individuals from Russia aged 6 to 90 years. Each donor gave approximately 9.3 milliliters of peripheral blood, collected into EDTA-treated Vacutainer tubes. Ficoll-Paque density-gradient centrifugation was used to isolate PBMCs, with at least 6.5 million obtained per sample. Total RNA, at least 6 micrograms per sample, was extracted from PBMCs with Trizol reagent. For every donor, an aliquot of PBMCs went through flow cytometry to measure the percentages of naive CD45RAhigh/CD27high T cells. What the authors observed across the whole study: Because the CMV infection status of the donors was unknown, age-related changes in expanded clonotypes may potentially have been confounded. Conclusive comparison of naive and antigen-experienced compartments was prevented by the profiling of bulk unsorted PBMCs. As age increased, observed TCR beta diversity per million T cells dropped in a roughly linear way, and a significant reduction was already evident by age 40. There was a strong correlation between observed TCR beta diversity and the percentage of naive T cells measured by flow cytometry. Compared with the aged group, the long-lived group had more naive CD4+ T cells, fewer expanded clones and increased TCR diversity, a pattern suggesting age selection. Estimates of total diversity based on one million sequenced T cells were regarded as lower bounds and as underestimates.

About this clonotype: It lacks a known antigen. No quality values exist for individual bases; no much larger clone is one base distant.

The method was 5' RACE. TCRdb names Illumina HiSeq 2500 as the instrument used. A second PCR of roughly 7 to 12 cycles was performed with a sample-barcoded 5' primer and a J-beta primer mix. Each TCR beta cDNA molecule received a unique molecular identifier from a template-switch 5' adaptor carrying 12 random nucleotides. Each sample yielded at least 2.5 million CDR3-containing paired-end reads. The Mint cDNA synthesis kit, primed by a TRBC-specific oligonucleotide, was used to synthesize first-strand cDNA from all RNA. Following uracil-DNA glycosylase treatment, all cDNA underwent a first 18-cycle PCR with the universal primers M1SS and BC2_uni_R. On the study's bioinformatics: For normalization, 1 million high-quality reads, each with a distinct molecular identifier, were randomly selected from each sample. Instead of being binned into consensus sequences, reads with shared molecular identifiers were discarded. MiTCR, set to a Q25 quality threshold and the strictest error-elimination algorithm, was used for CDR3 identification, clonotype clustering and error correction. A nonparametric unseen species model using Euler transformation provided a lower-bound estimate of total TCR beta diversity. The public reads were quality trimmed at Q25 with fastp and then assembled into clones with MiXCR by TCRdb, keeping productive beta chains. CDR3 protein sequences are deduplicated, and each keeps its most common genes and DNA. The V and J calls were not made by the authors but by TCRdb's processing. The sample has some 1.1 million distinct CDR3 sequences on record, 35% to 45% of them singletons. The ten largest make up around 12% of the sample.

The CDR3 measures 16 amino acids from cysteine to phenylalanine. Of all the DNA, just the CDR3 is kept, 48 bases in frame from base 1. Compared with germline, V lacks 2 bases and J lacks 8 bases; bases without a gene match: 12. CDR1 and CDR2 (SEHNR, FQNEAQ) derive from the germline V gene (reference sequence). This chain joins TRBV7-9 to TRBJ1-2; 9 bases in the middle match TRBD1. The sample taken for sequencing was blood. This receptor was taken from a man between 18 and 29 years old in good health. This receptor carries the CDR3 CASSLTGQGSYEGYTF. Read as DNA, the sequence is TGTGCCAGCAGCTTAACCGGACAGGGGTCATATGAAGGCTACACCTTC.